The 13 T cell receptor beta chains below all came from one sample that was sequenced in a study of beta chain features in type 1 diabetes. Study results and limitations: Among all four CD4+ subsets, Type 1 diabetes patients had TCRB CDR3s that were moderately but significantly shorter.

The sequenced template was cDNA made from the entire isolated RNA. TCRdb keeps only in-frame clones here, not all; method: immunoSEQ multiplex PCR. The table has hundreds of thousands of clones, roughly 12% seen once. These receptors have no known antigen. Sequenced material: naive CD4+ T cells from blood. The receptors were sampled from a man aged 18 to 29 with type 1 diabetes.

This CDR3 reads CASRTTANYGYTF. DNA of the CDR3: TGTGCCAGCAGGACGACGGCGAACTATGGCTACACCTTC. This sequence joins TRBV28 and TRBJ1-2; D ambiguous. V was trimmed by 6 bases and J by 2 bases, leaving 10 bases between them. Germline CDR1 and CDR2: MDHEN and SYDVKM. The CDR3 loop spans 13 amino acids.

This clone turned up a few times. V and J are TRBV30 and TRBJ2-7; tentatively, D is TRBD2 (6 bases). V dropped 5 bases and J dropped 5 bases, with 13 bases sitting between them. Germline CDR1 and CDR2: GTSNPN and SVGIG (reference sequence). This CDR3 contains 12 residues. The CDR3 loop reads CAWDIGGDEQYF. In DNA, the CDR3 is TGTGCCTGGGACATCGGCGGGGACGAGCAGTACTTC.

The CDR3 DNA reads as TGTGCCAGCAGCGGTGACAGGGTCAGCACAGATACGCAGTATTTT. Its protein is CASSGDRVSTDTQYF. This sequence joins TRBV25-1 and TRBJ2-3, with TRBD1 matching 7 bases. Germline-derived CDR1 and CDR2 are MGHDK and SYGVNS. Trimming removed 6 bases from V and 0 bases from J; junction bases left unmatched: 6. The CDR3 is made up of 15 amino acids.

The CDR3 sequence is CATSRAGLAASSDTQYF. The CDR3 DNA reads as TGTGCCACCAGCAGGGCGGGGTTAGCCGCGTCGTCAGATACGCAGTATTTT. The chain carries TRBV15 and TRBJ2-3; D is perhaps TRBD2 (6 bases). The V and J ends lost 3 bases and 4 bases respectively, with 20 bases between them. CDR3 length: 17 residues. Per germline, CDR1 LNHNV and CDR2 YYDKDF (reference sequence).

This clone was found a few times. The CDR3 region has the DNA TGTGCCAGCAGCCCCGCGCGGGAAGATACGCAGTATTTT. Translation: CASSPAREDTQYF. This chain joins TRBV13 and TRBJ2-3; TRBD2 might be the D (6 bases). The germline CDR1 and CDR2 sequences are PRHDT and FYEKMQ (reference sequence). V lost 5 bases and J lost 5, with 11 bases in between. This CDR3 comprises 13 residues.

This clone was observed a handful of times. This rearrangement joins TRBV10-3 to TRBJ1-1, with D maybe TRBD1 (6 bases). In germline, CDR1 is ENHRY, CDR2 SYGVKD. Trimming shortened V by 3 bases and J by 8 bases, and 7 bases separated the two germline ends. The CDR3 loop spans 11 amino acids. CDR3 sequence (DNA): TGTGCCATCAGTGAAGACAGGGAAGCTTTCTTT. This sequence encodes CAISEDREAFF.

This clone was detected only a few times. The rearrangement uses TRBV19 and TRBJ2-2; 7 nucleotides match TRBD1. The V segment lost 4 bases and the J segment 5 bases; nucleotides outside the gene matches: 4. There are 14 residues in the CDR3. Germline-derived CDR1 and CDR2 are LNHDA and SQIVND (reference sequence). CDR3 nucleotide sequence: TGTGCCAGTAGTACGGGACAGCGTACCGGGGAGCTGTTTTTT. This gives the protein CASSTGQRTGELFF.

Only a few counts were recorded for this clone. CDR3 nucleotide sequence: TGTGCCAGTACCAGTGCGGAGGATTACACAGATACGCAGTATTTT. Its protein product is CASTSAEDYTDTQYF. V and J are TRBV19 and TRBJ2-3, with D possibly being TRBD2 (5 bases). The CDR3 covers 15 residues. Looked up from germline, CDR1 is LNHDA and CDR2 is SQIVND (reference sequence). Deletions cut 7 bases from V and 2 bases from J, with 16 bases between.

This clone was counted between two and nine times. The V gene is TRBV25-1, the J gene TRBJ1-1, with a tentative D call TRBD1 (6 bases). Trimming left V 6 bases short and J 5 bases short, with 19 bases between. From germline, CDR1 is MGHDK and CDR2 SYGVNS. The CDR3 covers 15 residues. CDR3 sequence: CASSPPGGAGTEAFF. Here the CDR3 DNA reads TGTGCCAGCAGCCCACCGGGGGGCGCAGGGACTGAAGCTTTCTTT.

This chain joins TRBV28 and TRBJ2-4; tentatively, D is TRBD2 (6 bases). The germline gives CDR1 MDHEN, CDR2 SYDVKM. This CDR3 region has 13 residues. Trimming pared 7 bases from V and 2 bases from J, leaving 9 bases between. The chain's CDR3 is CASMGGTKNIQYF. Here the CDR3 DNA reads TGTGCCAGCATGGGGGGTACCAAAAACATTCAGTACTTC.

This clone came up a few times. The chain joins TRBV5-1 to TRBJ1-1; D is unclear. V lost 0 bases and J 4 bases, leaving 13 bases between the germline ends. The CDR3 contains 15 residues. Germline V gene lookup returns CDR1 SGHRS and CDR2 YFSETQ. CDR3 bases: TGCGCCAGCAGCTTGGATGCAGGCGGAGGCACTGAAGCTTTCTTT. Its protein product is CASSLDAGGGTEAFF. Looking up the rest from reference TRBV5-1 and TRBJ1-1 gives the full variable domain: KAGVTQTPRYLIKTRGQQVTLSCSPISGHRSVSWYQQTPGQGLQFLFEYFSETQRNKGNFPGRFSGRQFSNSRSEMNVSTLELGDSALYLCASSLDAGGGTEAFFGQGTRLTVV.

The chain combines TRBV11-3 with TRBJ1-5; no firm D call. CDR1 is SGHNT, CDR2 YENEEA, per germline. There are 15 residues in the CDR3. Trimming took 9 bases from V and 6 from J, leaving 21 bases between them. CDR3 nucleotides: TGTGCCAGTGCACCTCCTTGGGCGGCGGGTCAGCCCCAGCATTTT. Translated: CASAPPWAAGQPQHF.

This clone turned up a few times. The J gene is TRBJ2-2, the V gene TRBV19; TRBD2 is a possible D gene (5 bases). The V end was cut by 6 bases, the J end by 3 bases, with 17 bases between. This CDR3 contains 16 residues. Germline V gene sequence: CDR1 LNHDA, CDR2 SQIVND (reference sequence). CDR3 in DNA: TGTGCCAGTAGCCAATTGGAGCGGTTGGACACCGGGGAGCTGTTTTTT. Its translation: CASSQLERLDTGELFF.